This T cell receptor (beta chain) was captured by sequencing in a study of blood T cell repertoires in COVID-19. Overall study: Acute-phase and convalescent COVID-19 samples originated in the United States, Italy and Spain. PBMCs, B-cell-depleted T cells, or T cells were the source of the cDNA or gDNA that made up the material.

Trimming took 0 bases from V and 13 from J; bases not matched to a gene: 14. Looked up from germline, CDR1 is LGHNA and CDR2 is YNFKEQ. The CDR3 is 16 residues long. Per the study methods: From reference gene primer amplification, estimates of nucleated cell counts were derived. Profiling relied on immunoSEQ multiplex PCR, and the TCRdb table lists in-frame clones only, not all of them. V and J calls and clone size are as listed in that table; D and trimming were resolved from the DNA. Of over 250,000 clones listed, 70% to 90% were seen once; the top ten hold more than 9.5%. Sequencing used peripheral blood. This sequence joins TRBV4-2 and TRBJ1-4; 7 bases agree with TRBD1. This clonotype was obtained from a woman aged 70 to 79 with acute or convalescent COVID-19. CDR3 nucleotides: TGTGCCAGCAGCCAAGAGTTTGGACAGGAGGAAGTGTCACTGTTTTTT. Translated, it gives CASSQEFGQEEVSLFF.